A selection of T cell receptor beta chains follows, all from one sample in a study of blood T cell repertoires in COVID-19. Only in-frame clones appear in the TCRdb table, and some are missing; sequencing was by immunoSEQ multiplex PCR. The table lists over 90,000 clones, 80% to 95% of them singletons. Sequencing was done on a sample of peripheral blood. Receptor source: a man aged 18 to 30 with acute or convalescent COVID-19. CDR3s include the opening cysteine and the closing phenylalanine or tryptophan.

V gene	J gene	CDR3 protein
TRBV5-1	TRBJ1-3	CASSLVPDSLGNTIYF
TRBV11-2	TRBJ1-1	CASSAGTGNTEAFF
TRBV7-9	TRBJ2-7	CASSPGLPAYEQYF
TRBV4-1	TRBJ1-2	CASSSGREGLWETYYGYTF
TRBV2	TRBJ2-5	CASSGLAGVSAQYF
TRBV10-1	TRBJ2-1	CASSDLLAGAYNEQFF
TRBV19	TRBJ1-5	CASRVSNQPQHF
TRBV5-4	TRBJ1-1	CASSSPGTVRRGTEAFF
TRBV6-4	TRBJ1-2	CASSEDRDSGYTF
TRBV6-5	TRBJ2-7	CASSYLRAGGTYEQYF
TRBV11-2	TRBJ2-3	CASSLGLAVDTQYF
TRBV6-5	TRBJ1-2	CASRSPTGANYGYTF
TRBV6-5	TRBJ1-5	CASSYYGQGMSQPQHF
TRBV30	TRBJ1-1	CAWGGDSHNTEAFF
TRBV9	TRBJ2-2	CASSALAGANTGELFF
TRBV7-9	TRBJ1-2	CASRHVTLLTGLEHGYTF
TRBV6-1	TRBJ1-1	CASSEKGTATIFMNTEAFF
TRBV7-8	TRBJ1-1	CASSLLAQMNTEAFF
TRBV5-1	TRBJ1-4	CASSLGVPAGEKLFF
TRBV4-1	TRBJ1-2	CASSQAGQVYGYTF
TRBV5-6	TRBJ1-2	CASSPGTAPTNYGYTF
TRBV19	TRBJ2-3	CASSIRTSGGYSDTQYF
TRBV5-6	TRBJ2-1	CASSLTGDEQFF
TRBV9	TRBJ1-2	CASSVEAGVSGYTF
TRBV19	TRBJ1-6	CASRGGSYNSPLHF
TRBV20-1	TRBJ2-5	CSASGVDSQETQYF
TRBV10-2	TRBJ2-5	CASSRESWETQYF
TRBV27	TRBJ2-7	CASRESGWYEQYF
TRBV7-9	TRBJ1-5	CASSLGGQTPAPQHF
TRBV6-2/TRBV6-3	TRBJ1-1	CASSKGDRAKGPVTEAFF
TRBV6-5	TRBJ1-5	CASSYRRGNNQPQHF
TRBV3-1/TRBV3-2	TRBJ1-1	CASSQVTGGLWTEAFF
TRBV6-1	TRBJ1-5	CASSGRTGYGAQPQHF
TRBV30	TRBJ2-4	CAWKAGGKNIQYF
TRBV3-1/TRBV3-2	TRBJ1-4	CASSPGGPEKLFF
TRBV30	TRBJ1-4	CAWSTQGTNEKLFF
TRBV2	TRBJ1-5	CASGSPTGYPQHF
TRBV18	TRBJ2-3	CASSPTQGASAGDTQYF
TRBV19	TRBJ1-6	CASSIVGGGSSPLHF
TRBV24-1	TRBJ2-3	CATSDSRRGSTDTQYF
TRBV5-5	TRBJ1-2	CASSLANSAGAYGYTF
TRBV18	TRBJ1-2	CASSPSQGYYGYTF
TRBV25-1	TRBJ1-5	CASSEYGAGNQPQHF